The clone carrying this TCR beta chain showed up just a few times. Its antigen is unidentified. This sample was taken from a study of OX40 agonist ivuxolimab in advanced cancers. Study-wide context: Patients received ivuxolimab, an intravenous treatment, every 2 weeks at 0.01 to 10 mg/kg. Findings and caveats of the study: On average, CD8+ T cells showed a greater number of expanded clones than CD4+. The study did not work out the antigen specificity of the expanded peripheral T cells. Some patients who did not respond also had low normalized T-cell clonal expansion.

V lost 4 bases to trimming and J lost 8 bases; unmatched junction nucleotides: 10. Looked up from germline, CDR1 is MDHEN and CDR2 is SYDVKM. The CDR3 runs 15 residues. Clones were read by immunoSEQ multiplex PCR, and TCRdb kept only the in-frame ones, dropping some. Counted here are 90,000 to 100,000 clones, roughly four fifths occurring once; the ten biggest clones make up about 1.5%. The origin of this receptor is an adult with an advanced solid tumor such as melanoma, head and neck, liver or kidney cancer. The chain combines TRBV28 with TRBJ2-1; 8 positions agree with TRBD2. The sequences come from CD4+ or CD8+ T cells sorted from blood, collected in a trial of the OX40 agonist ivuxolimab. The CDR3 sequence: CASSSAGGGSYEQFF. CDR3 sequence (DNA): TGTGCCAGCAGTTCCGCGGGGGGCGGGAGTTATGAGCAGTTCTTC.